This T cell receptor (beta chain) is from a study of beta chain features in type 1 diabetes (dated by TCRdb to about 2018). The study in broad terms: Patients and healthy donors did not differ in mean age, gender distribution, total cell number or subset yield. The study compared TCRB repertoires of sorted circulating CD4+ T cell subsets between recently diagnosed type 1 diabetes patients and matched healthy donors. Naive and central memory subsets were obtained from all 30 or so donors, but regulatory and stem cell-like memory subsets were isolated from only 8 patients and roughly 8 healthy donors. A total of 85 million to 110 million sorted cells were examined across all samples, and RNA yield correlated strongly with the number of cells per subset.

The High Capacity cDNA Reverse Transcription Kit was used to reverse transcribe all of the isolated RNA, meaning that expressed TCRB transcripts were what got sequenced. Deep immunoSEQ sequencing was performed on naive, central memory and regulatory T cell samples, with an average of about 3.6 million total reads per sample. After sorted cells were lysed in RLT buffer, RNA was extracted with DNase-treated RNeasy Micro or Mini kits, with the choice depending on cell number. Each cell subset was processed on its own to prevent cross-contamination, while patient and healthy donor samples were processed together. The immunoSEQ multiplex PCR was used to amplify TCRB sequences from cDNA, generating 87-bp fragments that spanned the CDR3 region. Amplicons were sequenced on the Illumina HiSeq platform. Turning to the authors' computational methods: PCR bias was corrected computationally using synthetic template baselines, and reads within Hamming distance 2 were collapsed, with unmergeable singletons discarded. Reads were aligned to IMGT to assign V, D and J genes, CDR3 length, and insertions or deletions at six rearrangement sites. Within each subset, clonotype counts were normalized to the number of sorted cells before true diversity and Gini coefficients were calculated with the tcR R package. The overlap coefficient, calculated on TCRB nucleotide sequences, was used to measure repertoire sharing. This is the immuneACCESS table as TCRdb keeps it, with only in-frame sequences that have V and J called. A part of the clones is gone; compared with another copy, unresolved V genes explain less than half, and the rest is unexplained. V and J calls and clone size are given by that table; D and trimming were obtained from the DNA. A total of 150,000 to 200,000 clones appear in this sample, less than 9.5% of them only once. Of the sample, 2.3% falls within the top ten clones.

Study-wide conclusions, independent of this receptor: Shorter templates might be favored by PCR, yet because patient and control samples were amplified and corrected together, any such skew would affect both groups equally. Because small numbers of individuals were included in the HLA sub-analyses, any influence of HLA type on TCRB rearrangement was left unresolved. Naive, central memory and regulatory TCRB repertoires appeared to be more alike among patients than among healthy donors. A moderate but significant shortening of TCRB CDR3 length was observed in type 1 diabetes patients in all four CD4+ subsets. Sequencing cDNA rather than genomic DNA could over-represent highly expressing activated cells, although activation and CD3 levels did not differ between groups. At VDJ recombination sites, patients with type 1 diabetes made fewer insertions and deleted more nucleotides, a pattern implying thymic rearrangement abnormalities.

Each donor gave one peripheral blood draw, approximately 110 mL on average, collected into heparinised tubes. Using a panel that included CD45RO, CCR7, CD25, CD127, CD95 and CD27, naive, central memory, regulatory and stem cell-like memory CD4+ T cells were sorted on a BD FACSAria II. All sorted populations exceeded 98% purity. PBMCs were isolated right away by Lymphoprep density gradient centrifugation and were stained directly, without culture. So that batch effects would be minimized, each experiment stained and sorted samples in pairs, pairing one healthy donor with one patient. In its sample, this clone was seen a few times. Its binding antigen is unknown. Base qualities were left out, and no much larger clone turns up one base away. Taken from cysteine to phenylalanine, the CDR3 has 14 residues. Left in the record is the CDR3 DNA by itself, 42 bases read in frame from the first base. Trimming removed 0 bases from V and 8 bases from J; the gene matches leave 0 bases unexplained. The germline V gene (reference sequence) sets CDR1 to MNHNY and CDR2 to SVGAGI.

The chain joins TRBV6-6 to TRBJ2-1, and 11 bases in between align with TRBD1. The sample taken for sequencing was central memory CD4+ T cells from blood. The source of this sequence is a young woman in good health. Here is the DNA: TGTGCCAGCAGTTACTCGGGACAGGGGGATGAGCAGTTCTTC. It codes for CASSYSGQGDEQFF.